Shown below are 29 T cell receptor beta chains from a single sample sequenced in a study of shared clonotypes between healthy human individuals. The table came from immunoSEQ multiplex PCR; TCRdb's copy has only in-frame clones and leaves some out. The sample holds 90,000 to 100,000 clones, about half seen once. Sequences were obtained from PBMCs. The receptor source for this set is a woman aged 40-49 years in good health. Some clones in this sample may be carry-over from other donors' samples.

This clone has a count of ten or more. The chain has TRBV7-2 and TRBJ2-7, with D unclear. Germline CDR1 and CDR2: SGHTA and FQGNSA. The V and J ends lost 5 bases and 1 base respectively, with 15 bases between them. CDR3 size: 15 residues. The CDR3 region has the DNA TGTGCCAGCAGCCTAGGATATGCGCCTTCCTACGAGCAGTACTTC. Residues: CASSLGYAPSYEQYF.

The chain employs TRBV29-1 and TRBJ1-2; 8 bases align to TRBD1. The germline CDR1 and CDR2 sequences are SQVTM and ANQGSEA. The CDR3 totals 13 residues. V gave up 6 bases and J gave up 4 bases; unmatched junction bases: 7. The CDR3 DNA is TGCAGCGTAACCGGACAGGGAAGCTATGGCTACACCTTC. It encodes CSVTGQGSYGYTF.

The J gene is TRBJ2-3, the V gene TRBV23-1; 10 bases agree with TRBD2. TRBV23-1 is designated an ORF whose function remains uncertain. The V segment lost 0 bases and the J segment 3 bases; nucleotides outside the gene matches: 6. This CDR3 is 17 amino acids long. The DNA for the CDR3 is TGCGCCAGCAGTCAATCATCTAGCGGGAGTAAGACAGATACGCAGTATTTT. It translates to CASSQSSSGSKTDTQYF.

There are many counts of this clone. CDR3 bases: TGCGCCAGCAGCTTGGTTGGTACCCGGGATGAGCAGTTCTTC. It encodes CASSLVGTRDEQFF. This rearrangement joins TRBV5-1 to TRBJ2-1, with D uncertain. The CDR3 spans 14 residues. The ends were cut back, 0 bases at V and 8 bases at J, with 12 bases in the middle. Germline-derived CDR1 and CDR2 are SGHRS and YFSETQ.

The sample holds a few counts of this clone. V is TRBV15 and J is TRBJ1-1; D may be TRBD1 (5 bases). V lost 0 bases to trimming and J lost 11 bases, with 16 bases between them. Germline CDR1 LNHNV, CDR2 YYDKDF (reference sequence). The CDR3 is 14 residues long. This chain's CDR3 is CATSRDLRGNEAFF. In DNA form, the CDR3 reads TGTGCCACCAGCAGAGATTTGCGGGGGAATGAGGCTTTCTTT.

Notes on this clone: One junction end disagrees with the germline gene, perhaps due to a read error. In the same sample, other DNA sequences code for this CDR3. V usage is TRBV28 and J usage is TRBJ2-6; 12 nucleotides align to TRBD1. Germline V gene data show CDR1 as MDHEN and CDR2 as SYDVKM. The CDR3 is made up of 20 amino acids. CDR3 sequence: CASRHPGTGGESSGANVLTF. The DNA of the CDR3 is TGTGCCAGCAGGCATCCCGGGACAGGGGGCGAAAGCTCTGGGGCCAACGTCCTGACCTTC.

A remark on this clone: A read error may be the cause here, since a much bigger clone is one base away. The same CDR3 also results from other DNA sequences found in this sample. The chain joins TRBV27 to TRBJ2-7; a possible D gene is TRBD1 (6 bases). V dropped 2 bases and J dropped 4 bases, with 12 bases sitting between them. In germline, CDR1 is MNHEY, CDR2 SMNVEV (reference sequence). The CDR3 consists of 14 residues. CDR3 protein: CASSLIPQGYEQYF. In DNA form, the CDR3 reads TGTGCCAGCAGTTTAATCCCGCAGGGGTACGAGCAGTACTTC.

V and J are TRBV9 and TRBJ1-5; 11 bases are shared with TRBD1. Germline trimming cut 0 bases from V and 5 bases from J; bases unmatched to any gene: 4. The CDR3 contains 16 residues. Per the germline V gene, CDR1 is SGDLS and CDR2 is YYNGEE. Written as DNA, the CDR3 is TGTGCCAGCAGCGTAGGGACAGGGGGCGCTTATCAGCCCCAGCATTTT. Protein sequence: CASSVGTGGAYQPQHF. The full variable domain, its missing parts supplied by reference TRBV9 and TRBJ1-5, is DSGVTQTPKHLITATGQRVTLRCSPRSGDLSVYWYQQSLDQGLQFLIQYYNGEERAKGNILERFSAQQFPDLHSELNLSSLELGDSALYFCASSVGTGGAYQPQHFGDGTRLSIL.

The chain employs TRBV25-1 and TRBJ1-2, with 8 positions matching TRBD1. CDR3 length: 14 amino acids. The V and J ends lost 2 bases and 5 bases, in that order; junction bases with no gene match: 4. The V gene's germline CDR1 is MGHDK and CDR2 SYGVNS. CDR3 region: CASSEAGGAYGYTF. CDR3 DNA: TGTGCCAGCAGTGAAGCAGGGGGCGCTTATGGCTACACCTTC.

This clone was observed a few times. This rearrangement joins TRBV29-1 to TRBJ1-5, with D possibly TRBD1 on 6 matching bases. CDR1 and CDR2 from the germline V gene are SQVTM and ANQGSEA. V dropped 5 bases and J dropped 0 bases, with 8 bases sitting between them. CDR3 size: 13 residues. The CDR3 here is CSVRGDSNQPQHF. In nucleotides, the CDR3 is TGCAGCGTTAGGGGGGATAGCAATCAGCCCCAGCATTTT.

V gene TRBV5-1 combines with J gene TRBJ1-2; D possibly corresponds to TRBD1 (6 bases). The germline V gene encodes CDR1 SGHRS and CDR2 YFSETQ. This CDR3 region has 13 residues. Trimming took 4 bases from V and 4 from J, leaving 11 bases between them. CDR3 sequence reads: CASSAQGRYGYTF. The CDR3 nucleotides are TGCGCCAGCAGCGCGCAGGGGCGCTATGGCTACACCTTC. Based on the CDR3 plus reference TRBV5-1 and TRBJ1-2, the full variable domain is KAGVTQTPRYLIKTRGQQVTLSCSPISGHRSVSWYQQTPGQGLQFLFEYFSETQRNKGNFPGRFSGRQFSNSRSEMNVSTLELGDSALYLCASSAQGRYGYTFGSGTRLTVV.

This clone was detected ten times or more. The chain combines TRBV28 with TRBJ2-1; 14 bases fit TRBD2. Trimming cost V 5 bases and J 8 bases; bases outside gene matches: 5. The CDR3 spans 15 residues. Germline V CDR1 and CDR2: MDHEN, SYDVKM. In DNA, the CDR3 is TGTGCCAGCAGTGCCGGGACTAGCGGGAGCGATGAGCAGTTCTTC. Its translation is CASSAGTSGSDEQFF. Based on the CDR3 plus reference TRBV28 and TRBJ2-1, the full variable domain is DVKVTQSSRYLVKRTGEKVFLECVQDMDHENMFWYRQDPGLGLRLIYFSYDVKMKEKGDIPEGYSVSREKKERFSLILESASTNQTSMYLCASSAGTSGSDEQFFGPGTRLTVL.

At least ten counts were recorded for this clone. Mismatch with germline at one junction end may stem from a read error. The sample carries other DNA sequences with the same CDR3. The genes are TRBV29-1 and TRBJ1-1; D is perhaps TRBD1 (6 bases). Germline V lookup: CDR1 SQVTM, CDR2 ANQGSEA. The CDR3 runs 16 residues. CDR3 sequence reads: CSGRRGGGPEGTEAFF. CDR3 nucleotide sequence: TGTAGCGGACGGAGGGGAGGGGGGCCGGAGGGCACTGAAGCTTTCTTT. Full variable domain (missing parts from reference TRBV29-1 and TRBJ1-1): SAVISQKPSRDICQRGTSLTIQCQVDSQVTMMFWYRQQPGQSLTLIATANQGSEATYESGFVIDKFPISRPNLTFSTLTVSNMSPEDSSIYLCSGRRGGGPEGTEAFFGQGTRLTVV.

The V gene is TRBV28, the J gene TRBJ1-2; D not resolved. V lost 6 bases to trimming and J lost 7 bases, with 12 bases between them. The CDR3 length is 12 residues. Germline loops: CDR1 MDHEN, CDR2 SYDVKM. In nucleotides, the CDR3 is TGTGCCAGCAGATGGACCGACGCTGGCTACACCTTC. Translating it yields CASRWTDAGYTF.

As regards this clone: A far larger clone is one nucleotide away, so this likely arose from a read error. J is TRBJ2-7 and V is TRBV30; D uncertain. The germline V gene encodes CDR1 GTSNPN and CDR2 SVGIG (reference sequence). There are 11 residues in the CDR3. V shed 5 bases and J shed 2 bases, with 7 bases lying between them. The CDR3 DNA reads TGTGCCTGGGGTGGCACCTACGAGCAGTACTTC. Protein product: CAWGGTYEQYF.

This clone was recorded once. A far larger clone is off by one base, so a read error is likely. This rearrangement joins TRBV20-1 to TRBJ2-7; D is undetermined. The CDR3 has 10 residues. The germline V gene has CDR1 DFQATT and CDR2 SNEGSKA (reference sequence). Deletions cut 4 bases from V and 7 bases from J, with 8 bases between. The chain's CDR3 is CSATNAEQYF. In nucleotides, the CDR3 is TGCAGTGCTACGAACGCTGAGCAGTACTTC.

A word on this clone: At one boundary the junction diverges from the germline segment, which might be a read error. The CDR3 spells CASSPHEAFF. In nucleotides, the CDR3 is TGTGCCAGCAGCCCTCATGAAGCTTTCTTT. The J gene is TRBJ1-1, the V gene TRBV4-1; no clear D gene. The CDR3 length is 10 residues. Germline V gene lookup returns CDR1 MGHRA and CDR2 YSYEKL.

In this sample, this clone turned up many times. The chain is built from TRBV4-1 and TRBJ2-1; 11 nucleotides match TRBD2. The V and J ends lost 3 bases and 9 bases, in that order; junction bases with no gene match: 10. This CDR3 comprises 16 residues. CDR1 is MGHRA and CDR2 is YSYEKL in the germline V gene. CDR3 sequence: CASSHPSSGRTFEQFF. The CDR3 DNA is TGCGCCAGCAGCCACCCTTCTAGCGGGAGGACATTTGAGCAGTTCTTC.

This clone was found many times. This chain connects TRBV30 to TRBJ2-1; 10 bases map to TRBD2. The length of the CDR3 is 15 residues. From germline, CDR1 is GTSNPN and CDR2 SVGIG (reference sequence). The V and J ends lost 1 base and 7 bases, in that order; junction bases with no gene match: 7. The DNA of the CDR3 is TGTGCCTGGAGTGGGACTAGCGGACCACAGAATGAGCAGTTCTTC. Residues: CAWSGTSGPQNEQFF.

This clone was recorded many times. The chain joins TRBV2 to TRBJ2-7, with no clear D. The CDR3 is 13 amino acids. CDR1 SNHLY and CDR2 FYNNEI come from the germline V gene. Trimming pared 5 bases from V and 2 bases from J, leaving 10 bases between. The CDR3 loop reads CASSSPVPYEQYF. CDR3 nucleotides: TGTGCCAGCAGTTCACCCGTCCCCTACGAGCAGTACTTC.

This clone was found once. Here the CDR3 DNA reads TGTGCCAGCAGCCTCTCCGGGACAGTTGAAAAACTGTTTTTT. Its protein product is CASSLSGTVEKLFF. V is TRBV7-9 and J is TRBJ1-4; TRBD1 matches 7 bases. The CDR3 runs to 14 residues. The germline gives CDR1 SEHNR, CDR2 FQNEAQ (reference sequence). Trimming at V came to 5 bases and at J to 7 bases, leaving 7 bases not matched to a gene.

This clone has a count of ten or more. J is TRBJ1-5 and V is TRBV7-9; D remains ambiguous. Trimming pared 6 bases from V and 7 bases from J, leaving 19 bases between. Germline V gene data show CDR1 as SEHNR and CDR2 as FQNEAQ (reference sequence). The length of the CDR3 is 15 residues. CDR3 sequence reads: CASSSDPRSGQPQHF. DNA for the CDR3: TGTGCCAGCAGTTCTGACCCGCGATCAGGCCAGCCCCAGCATTTT.

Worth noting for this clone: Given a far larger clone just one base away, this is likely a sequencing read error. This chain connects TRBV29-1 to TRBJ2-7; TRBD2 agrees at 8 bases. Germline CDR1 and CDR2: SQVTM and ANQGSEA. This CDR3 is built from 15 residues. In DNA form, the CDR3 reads TGCAACGTCCCCGGGGGGGCTAGCGACATTTACGAGCAGTACTTC. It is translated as CNVPGGASDIYEQYF.

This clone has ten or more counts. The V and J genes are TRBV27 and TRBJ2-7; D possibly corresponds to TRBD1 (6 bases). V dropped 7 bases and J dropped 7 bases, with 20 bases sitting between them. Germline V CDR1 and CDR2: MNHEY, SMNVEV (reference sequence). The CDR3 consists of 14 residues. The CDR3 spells CASTPGGFSREQYF. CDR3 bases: TGTGCCAGCACCCCTGGGGGCTTCAGCCGGGAGCAGTACTTC.

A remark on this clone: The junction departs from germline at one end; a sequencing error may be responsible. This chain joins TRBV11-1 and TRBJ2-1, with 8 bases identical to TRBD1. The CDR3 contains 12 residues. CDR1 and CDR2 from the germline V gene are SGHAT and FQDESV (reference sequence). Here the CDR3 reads CASSPLGQGSIF. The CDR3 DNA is TGTGCCAGCAGCCCGCTCGGACAGGGATCGATCTTC.

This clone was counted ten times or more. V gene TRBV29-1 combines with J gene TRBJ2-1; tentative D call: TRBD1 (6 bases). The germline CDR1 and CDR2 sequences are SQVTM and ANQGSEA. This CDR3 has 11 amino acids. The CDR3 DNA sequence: TGCAGTGGGGGCCGTTCGGGTGAGCAGTTCTTC. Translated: CSGGRSGEQFF.

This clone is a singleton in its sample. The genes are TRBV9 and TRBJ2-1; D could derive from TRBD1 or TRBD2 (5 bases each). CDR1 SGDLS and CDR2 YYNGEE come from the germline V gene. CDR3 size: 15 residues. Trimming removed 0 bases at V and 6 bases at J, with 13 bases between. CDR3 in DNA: TGTGCCAGCAGCGTAGGAGGGGCAAACCTCAATGAGCAGTTCTTC. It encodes CASSVGGANLNEQFF.

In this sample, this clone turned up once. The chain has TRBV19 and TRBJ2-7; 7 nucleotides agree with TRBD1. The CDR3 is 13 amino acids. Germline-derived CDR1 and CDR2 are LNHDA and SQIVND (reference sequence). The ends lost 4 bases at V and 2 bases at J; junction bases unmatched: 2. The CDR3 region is CASSRDSTYEQYF. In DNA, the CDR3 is TGTGCCAGTAGTAGGGACAGTACCTACGAGCAGTACTTC.

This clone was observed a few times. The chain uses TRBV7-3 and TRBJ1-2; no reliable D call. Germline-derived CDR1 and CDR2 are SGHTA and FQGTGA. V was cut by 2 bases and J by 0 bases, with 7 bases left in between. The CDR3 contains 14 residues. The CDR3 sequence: CASSLAASNYGYTF. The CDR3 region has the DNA TGTGCCAGCAGCTTAGCAGCCTCTAACTATGGCTACACCTTC.